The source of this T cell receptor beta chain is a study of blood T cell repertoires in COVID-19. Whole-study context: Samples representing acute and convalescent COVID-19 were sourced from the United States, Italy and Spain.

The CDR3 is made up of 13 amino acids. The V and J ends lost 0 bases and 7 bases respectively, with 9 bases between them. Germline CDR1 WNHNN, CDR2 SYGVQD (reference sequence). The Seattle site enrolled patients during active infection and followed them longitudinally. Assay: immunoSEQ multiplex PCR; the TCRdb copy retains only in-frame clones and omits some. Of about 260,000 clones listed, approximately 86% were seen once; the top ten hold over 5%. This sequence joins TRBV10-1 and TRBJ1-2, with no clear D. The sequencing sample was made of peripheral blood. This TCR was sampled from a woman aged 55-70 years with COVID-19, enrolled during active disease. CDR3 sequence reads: CASSESQSGGYTF. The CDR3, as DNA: TGCGCCAGCAGTGAGTCGCAAAGCGGTGGCTACACCTTC.